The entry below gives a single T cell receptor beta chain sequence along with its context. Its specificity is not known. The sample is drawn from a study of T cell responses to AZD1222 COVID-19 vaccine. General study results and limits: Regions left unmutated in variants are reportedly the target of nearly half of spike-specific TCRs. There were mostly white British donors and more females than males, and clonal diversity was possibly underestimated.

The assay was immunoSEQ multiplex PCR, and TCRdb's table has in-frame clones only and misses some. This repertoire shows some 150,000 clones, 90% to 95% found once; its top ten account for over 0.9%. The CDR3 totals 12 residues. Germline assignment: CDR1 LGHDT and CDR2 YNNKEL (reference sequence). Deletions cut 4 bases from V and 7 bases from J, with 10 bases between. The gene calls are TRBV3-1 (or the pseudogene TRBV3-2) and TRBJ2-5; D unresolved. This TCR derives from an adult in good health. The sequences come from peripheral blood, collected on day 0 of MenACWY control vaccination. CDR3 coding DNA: TGTGCCAGCAGCCCAGACAAAGGGACCCAGTACTTC. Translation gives CASSPDKGTQYF.